This paragraph reports one T cell receptor (beta chain). The CDR3 loop spans 13 amino acids. The V end lost 1 base, the J end lost 2 bases, and 5 bases lay between the germline ends. From germline, CDR1 is SGHRS and CDR2 YFSETQ. These data originate in a study of T cells after posttransplantation cyclophosphamide. Repertoires were generated with immunoSEQ multiplex PCR, while TCRdb's copy carries only in-frame clones and drops some. The data contain tens of thousands of clones, approximately 85% of them seen just once; the ten biggest clones take up roughly 6.3%. The chain couples TRBV5-1 to TRBJ2-3; no reliable D call. Sequencing used PBMCs. The receptor was isolated from a woman aged 55-69 years with a blood cancer, CMV-positive, and with a related stem cell donor. The CDR3 sequence: CASSLFLTDTQYF. CDR3 coding DNA: TGCGCCAGCAGCTTGTTTCTCACAGATACGCAGTATTTT.